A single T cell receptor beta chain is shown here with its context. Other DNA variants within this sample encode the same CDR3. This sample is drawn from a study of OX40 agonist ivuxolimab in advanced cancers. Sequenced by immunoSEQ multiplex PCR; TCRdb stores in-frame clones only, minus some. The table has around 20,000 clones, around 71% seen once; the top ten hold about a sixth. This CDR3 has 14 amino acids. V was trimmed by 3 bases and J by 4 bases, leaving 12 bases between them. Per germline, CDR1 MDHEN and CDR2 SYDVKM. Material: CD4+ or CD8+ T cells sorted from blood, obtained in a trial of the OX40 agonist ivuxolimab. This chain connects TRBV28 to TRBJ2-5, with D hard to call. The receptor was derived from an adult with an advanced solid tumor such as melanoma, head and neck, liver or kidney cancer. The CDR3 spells CASSFQGLGETQYF. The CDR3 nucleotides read TGTGCCAGCAGTTTTCAAGGCCTGGGAGAGACCCAGTACTTC.